This TCR beta chain was profiled in a study of blood T cell repertoires in COVID-19. Across the whole study: The origin of the acute and convalescent COVID-19 samples was the United States, Italy and Spain.

Per the original data handling: Amplification of reference gene primers provided the estimated nucleated cell counts. TCRdb's table, derived via immunoSEQ multiplex PCR, lists solely in-frame clones and lacks some. The DNA was the basis for D and trimming; V, J and clone size are from that table. The sample lists tens of thousands of clones, about 90% seen once, with around 5% in the top ten. CDR3 size: 15 residues. Germline V gene data show CDR1 as SGDLS and CDR2 as YYNGEE. V lost 0 bases to trimming and J lost 7 bases, with 16 bases between them. The sequenced sample was peripheral blood. The sequence was collected from a man aged 55 to 70 with active COVID-19. V and J are TRBV9 and TRBJ1-2; D is perhaps TRBD1 (6 bases). CDR3 residues: CASSVVVRGAVGYTF. CDR3 bases: TGTGCCAGCAGCGTAGTAGTGCGGGGGGCCGTTGGCTACACCTTC.